The sequence of this T cell receptor (beta chain) was determined in a study of T cells after yellow fever vaccination. For the study at large: Any fraction with a low cell number was prepared using SMART-Seq v4 Ultra Low Input. General study findings and limits: Although most clonotypes did not, a small share appeared in both CD4 and CD8 compartments. Post-booster repertoires again held most primary-vaccination clones (about 96% CD4, over 80% CD8).

TCRdb reprocessed the 5' RACE reads with MiXCR, giving one entry per CDR3 protein. The sample includes 620,000 or so distinct CDR3 sequences, roughly a sixth seen only once; the top ten take 17%. This clonotype was found a few times. Its antigen is unknown. J gave up 8 bases and V 5 bases, and 6 bases lay outside the gene matches. In germline, CDR1 is SGHNT, CDR2 YENEEA. The CDR3 spans 14 residues. The sequence came from a young man who received the YFV17D yellow fever vaccine. The V gene is TRBV11-3, the J gene TRBJ2-1, with 10 bases that match TRBD1. The material was PBMCs, obtained about 5 days after the first yellow fever vaccination. CDR3 bases: TGTGCCAGCAGCCCGGGGACAGGGGATCATGAGCAGTTCTTC. This gives the protein CASSPGTGDHEQFF. The complete variable domain, with remaining parts taken from reference TRBV11-3 and TRBJ2-1, reads EAGVVQSPRYKIIEKKQPVAFWCNPISGHNTLYWYLQNLGQGPELLIRYENEEAVDDSQLPKDRFSAERLKGVDSTLKIQPAELGDSAVYLCASSPGTGDHEQFFGPGTRLTVL.